Sequencing of this TCR beta chain was carried out in a study of shared clonotypes between healthy human individuals. Turning to this clone: The antigen remains undetermined.

Study findings and constraints: In contrast to clonotypes shared by all four donors, non-shared clonotypes had lower generation probabilities. Incomplete sequencing of sorted subsets was indicated by rarefaction despite large depth.

Donors comprised healthy HIV-negative adults lacking recent acute infections or vaccinations. The repertoire was sequenced with immunoSEQ multiplex PCR; TCRdb's copy has only in-frame clones and lacks some. The data show approximately 2.3 million clones, just over 90% seen once. What was sequenced was naive CD4+ T cells from PBMCs. Subset described: CD45RA+ positively selected. This clonotype was sampled from a man aged 18 to 29 in good health. Some clones in this sample may be carry-over from other donors' samples.

The CDR3, as DNA: TGTGCCAGCAGCTCAAGGACTAGTTTTGTGGATACGCAGTATTTT. This sequence encodes CASSSRTSFVDTQYF. The chain recombines TRBV6-1 with TRBJ2-3; 7 nucleotides line up with TRBD2. Germline V gene data show CDR1 as MNHNS and CDR2 as SASEGT. The CDR3 consists of 15 residues. V gave up 6 bases and J gave up 6 bases; unmatched junction bases: 12.